The text below deals with one TCR beta chain. Its antigen is still unknown. RNA transcripts were the template for amplifying TCR beta CDR3 regions. First-round RT-PCR of the TCR CDR3 relied on the HTBI primer set. In TCRdb, the multiplex PCR reads were re-called with MiXCR into one record per CDR3 protein. The repertoire includes almost 500,000 distinct CDR3 sequences, about 20% of them detected once, and less than 65% sits in the top ten. This sample was taken from a study of T cells in Graves' hyperthyroidism and ophthalmopathy. Notes on the study in general: Blood samples included most of the expanded thyroid clonotypes exceeding 0.001.

Clinical Activity Scores of at least 3, NOSPECS grades of at least 4 and durations under 3 months characterized ophthalmopathy patients. The authors obtained PBMCs from over 8 ml of fresh peripheral blood. This CDR3 comprises 15 residues. With V trimmed by 5 bases and J by 3 bases, 3 bases remained unmatched. Germline V gene sequence: CDR1 LGHDT, CDR2 YNNKEL (reference sequence). This TCR came from a woman aged 70 to 79 with Graves' ophthalmopathy. The specimen sequenced was blood. The chain couples TRBV3-1 to TRBJ2-3; 12 bases match TRBD2. The CDR3 DNA sequence: TGTGCCAGCAGCGACCTAGCGGGAGGGACAGATACGCAGTATTTT. Translated, it gives CASSDLAGGTDTQYF.